This T cell receptor (beta chain) is drawn from a study of blood T cell repertoires in COVID-19. Study-wide background: Samples representing acute and convalescent COVID-19 were sourced from the United States, Italy and Spain. The cDNA or gDNA used as material had been derived from T cells, B-cell-depleted T cells, or PBMCs.

Original processing notes: Amplification of reference gene primers was used by the study to estimate nucleated cell counts. Here immunoSEQ multiplex PCR was the method, and the copy in TCRdb shows in-frame clones only, minus some. That table gives V, J and clone size, and the DNA gave D and trimming. The data contain roughly 150,000 clones, around 87% of them singletons. Source material: peripheral blood. The receptor comes from a human donor in a cohort sampled during active COVID-19.

Here the CDR3 reads CASSSLYPAEQYF. CDR3 DNA: TGTGCCAGCAGTTCCTTATATCCCGCGGAGCAGTACTTC. V gene TRBV11-2 combines with J gene TRBJ2-7; unclear D gene. Germline CDR1 is SGHAT and CDR2 is FQNNGV. V was cut by 6 bases and J by 7 bases, with 16 bases left in between. The CDR3 covers 13 residues.